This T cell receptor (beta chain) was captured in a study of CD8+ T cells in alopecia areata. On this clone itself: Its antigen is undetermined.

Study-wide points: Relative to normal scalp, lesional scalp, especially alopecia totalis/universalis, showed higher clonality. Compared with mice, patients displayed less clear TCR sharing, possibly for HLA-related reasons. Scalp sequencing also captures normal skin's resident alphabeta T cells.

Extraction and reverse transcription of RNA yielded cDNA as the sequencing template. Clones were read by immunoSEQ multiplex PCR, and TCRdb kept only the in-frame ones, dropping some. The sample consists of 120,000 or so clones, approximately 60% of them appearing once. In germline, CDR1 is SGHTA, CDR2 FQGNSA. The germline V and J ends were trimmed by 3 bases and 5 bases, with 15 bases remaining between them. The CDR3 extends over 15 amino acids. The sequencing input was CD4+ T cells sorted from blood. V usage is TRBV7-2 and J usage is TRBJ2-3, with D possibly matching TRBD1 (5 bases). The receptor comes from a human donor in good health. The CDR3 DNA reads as TGTGCCAGCAGCTTTGGCAGGGTCAAACGAGATACGCAGTATTTT. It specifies CASSFGRVKRDTQYF.